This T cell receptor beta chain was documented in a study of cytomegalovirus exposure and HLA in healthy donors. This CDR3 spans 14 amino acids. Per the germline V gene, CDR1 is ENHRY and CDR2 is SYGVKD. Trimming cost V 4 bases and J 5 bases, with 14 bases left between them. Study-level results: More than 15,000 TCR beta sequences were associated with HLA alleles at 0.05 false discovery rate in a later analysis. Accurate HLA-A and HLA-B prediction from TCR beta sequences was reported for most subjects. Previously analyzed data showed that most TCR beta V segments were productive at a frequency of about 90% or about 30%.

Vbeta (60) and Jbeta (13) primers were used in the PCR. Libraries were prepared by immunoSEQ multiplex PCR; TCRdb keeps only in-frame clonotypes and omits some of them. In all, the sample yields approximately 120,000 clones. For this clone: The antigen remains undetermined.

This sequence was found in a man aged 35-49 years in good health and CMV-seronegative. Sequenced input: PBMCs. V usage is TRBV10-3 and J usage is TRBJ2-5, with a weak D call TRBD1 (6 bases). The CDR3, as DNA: TGTGCCATCAGTGGGAACAGGGTAGGCGAGACCCAGTACTTC. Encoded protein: CAISGNRVGETQYF.